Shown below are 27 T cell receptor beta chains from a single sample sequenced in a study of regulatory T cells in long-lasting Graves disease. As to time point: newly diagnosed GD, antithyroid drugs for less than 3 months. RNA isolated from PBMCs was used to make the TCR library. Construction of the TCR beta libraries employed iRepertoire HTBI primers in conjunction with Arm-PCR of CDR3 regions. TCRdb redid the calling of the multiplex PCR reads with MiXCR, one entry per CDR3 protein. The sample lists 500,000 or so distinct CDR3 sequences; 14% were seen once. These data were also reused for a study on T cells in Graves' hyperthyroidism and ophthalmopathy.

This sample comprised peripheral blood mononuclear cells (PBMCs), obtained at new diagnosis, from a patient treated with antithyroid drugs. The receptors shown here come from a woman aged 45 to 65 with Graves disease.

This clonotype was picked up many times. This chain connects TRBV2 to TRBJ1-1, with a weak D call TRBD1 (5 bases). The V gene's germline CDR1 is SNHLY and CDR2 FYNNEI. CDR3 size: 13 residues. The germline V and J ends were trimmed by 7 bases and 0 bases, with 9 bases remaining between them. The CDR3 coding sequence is TGTGCCAGCAACCTGGACATGAACACTGAAGCTTTCTTT. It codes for CASNLDMNTEAFF.

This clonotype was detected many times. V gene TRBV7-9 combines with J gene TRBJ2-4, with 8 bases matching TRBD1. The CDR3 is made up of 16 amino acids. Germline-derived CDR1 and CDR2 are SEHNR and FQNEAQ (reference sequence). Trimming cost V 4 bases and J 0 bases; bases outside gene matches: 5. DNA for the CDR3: TGTGCCAGCAGCTCAACAGGGGGACTAGCCAAAAACATTCAGTACTTC. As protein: CASSSTGGLAKNIQYF.

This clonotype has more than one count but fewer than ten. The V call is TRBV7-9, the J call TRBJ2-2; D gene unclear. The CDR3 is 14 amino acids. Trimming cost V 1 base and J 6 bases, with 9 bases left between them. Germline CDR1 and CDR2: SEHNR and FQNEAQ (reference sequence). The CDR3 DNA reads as TGTGCCAGCAGCTTAGTAGATGTGGCCGGGGAGCTGTTTTTT. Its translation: CASSLVDVAGELFF.

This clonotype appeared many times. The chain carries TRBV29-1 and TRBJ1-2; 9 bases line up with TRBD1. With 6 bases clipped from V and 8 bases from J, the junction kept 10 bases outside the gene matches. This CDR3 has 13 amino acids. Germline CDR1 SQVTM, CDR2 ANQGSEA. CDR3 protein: CSVTSGTGYGYTF. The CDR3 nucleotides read TGCAGCGTAACCTCCGGGACAGGGTACGGCTACACCTTC. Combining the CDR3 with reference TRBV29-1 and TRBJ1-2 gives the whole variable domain SAVISQKPSRDICQRGTSLTIQCQVDSQVTMMFWYRQQPGQSLTLIATANQGSEATYESGFVIDKFPISRPNLTFSTLTVSNMSPEDSSIYLCSVTSGTGYGYTFGSGTRLTVV.

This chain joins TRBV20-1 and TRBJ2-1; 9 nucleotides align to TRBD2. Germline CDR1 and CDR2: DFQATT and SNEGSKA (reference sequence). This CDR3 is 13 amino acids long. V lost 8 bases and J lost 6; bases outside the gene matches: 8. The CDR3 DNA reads TGCAGTACGACTAGCGGTGGGATCAATGAGCAGTTCTTC. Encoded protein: CSTTSGGINEQFF.

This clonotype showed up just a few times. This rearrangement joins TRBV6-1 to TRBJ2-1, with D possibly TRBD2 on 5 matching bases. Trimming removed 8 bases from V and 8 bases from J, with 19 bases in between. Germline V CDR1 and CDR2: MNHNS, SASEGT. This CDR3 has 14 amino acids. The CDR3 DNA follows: TGTGCCAGCGGGAGACTCGAGAATCCCCATGAGCAGTTCTTC. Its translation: CASGRLENPHEQFF.

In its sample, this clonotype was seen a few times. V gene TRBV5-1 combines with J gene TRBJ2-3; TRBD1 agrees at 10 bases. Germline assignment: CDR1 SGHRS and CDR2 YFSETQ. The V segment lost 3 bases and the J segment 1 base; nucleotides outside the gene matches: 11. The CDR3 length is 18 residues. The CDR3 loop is CASSSHLPGQGGTDTQYF. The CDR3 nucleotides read TGCGCCAGCAGCTCCCATCTACCCGGACAGGGGGGCACAGATACGCAGTATTTT.

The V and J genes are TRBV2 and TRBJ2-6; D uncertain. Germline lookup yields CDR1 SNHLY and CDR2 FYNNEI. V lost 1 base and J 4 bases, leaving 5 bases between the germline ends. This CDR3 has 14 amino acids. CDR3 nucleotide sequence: TGTGCCAGCAGTGAAGGGCAGGGGGCCAACGTCCTGACTTTC. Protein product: CASSEGQGANVLTF.

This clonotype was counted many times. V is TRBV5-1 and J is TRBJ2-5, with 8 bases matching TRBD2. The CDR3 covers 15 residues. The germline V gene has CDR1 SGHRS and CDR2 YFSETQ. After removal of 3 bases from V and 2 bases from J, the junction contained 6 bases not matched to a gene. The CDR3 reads CASSSISGVQETQYF. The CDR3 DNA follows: TGCGCCAGCAGCTCAATTAGCGGGGTACAAGAGACCCAGTACTTC. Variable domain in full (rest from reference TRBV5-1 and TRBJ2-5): KAGVTQTPRYLIKTRGQQVTLSCSPISGHRSVSWYQQTPGQGLQFLFEYFSETQRNKGNFPGRFSGRQFSNSRSEMNVSTLELGDSALYLCASSSISGVQETQYFGPGTRLLVL.

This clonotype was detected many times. The CDR3 region has the DNA TGTGCCAGCTCACCAGGCAGGGATGGGACTGAAGCTTTCTTT. Protein product: CASSPGRDGTEAFF. The chain combines TRBV18 with TRBJ1-1, with a possible D match to TRBD1 (5 bases). CDR3 length: 14 amino acids. Germline CDR1 is KGHSH and CDR2 is LQKENI. Trimming stripped 2 bases from V and 5 bases from J, with 12 bases between.

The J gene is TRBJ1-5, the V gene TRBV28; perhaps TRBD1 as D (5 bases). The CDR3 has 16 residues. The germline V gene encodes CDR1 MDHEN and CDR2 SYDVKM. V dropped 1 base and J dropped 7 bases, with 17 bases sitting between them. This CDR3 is CASSLLKARGGQPQHF. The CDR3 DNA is TGTGCCAGCAGTTTATTAAAAGCTAGGGGCGGGCAGCCCCAGCATTTT.

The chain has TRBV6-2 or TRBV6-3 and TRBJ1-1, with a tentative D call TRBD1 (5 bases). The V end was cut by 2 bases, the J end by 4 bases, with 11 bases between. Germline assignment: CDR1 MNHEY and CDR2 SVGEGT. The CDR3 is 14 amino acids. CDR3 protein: CASSYRDARTEAFF. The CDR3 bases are TGTGCCAGCAGTTACAGGGACGCCCGCACTGAAGCTTTCTTT.

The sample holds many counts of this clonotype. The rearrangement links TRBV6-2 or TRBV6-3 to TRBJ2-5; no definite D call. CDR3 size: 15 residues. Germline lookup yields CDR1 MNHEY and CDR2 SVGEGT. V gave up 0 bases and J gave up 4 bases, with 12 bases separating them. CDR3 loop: CASSYSGDPAETQYF. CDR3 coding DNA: TGTGCCAGCAGTTACTCGGGTGACCCTGCAGAGACCCAGTACTTC.

The CDR3 here is CASSIKSAPTAFF. CDR3 DNA: TGTGCCAGTAGTATTAAGTCTGCGCCGACAGCTTTCTTT. This chain links TRBV19 with TRBJ1-1; D gene unclear. V was clipped by 3 bases and J by 10 bases, with 15 bases between them. CDR3 size: 13 residues. CDR1 LNHDA and CDR2 SQIVND come from the germline V gene (reference sequence).

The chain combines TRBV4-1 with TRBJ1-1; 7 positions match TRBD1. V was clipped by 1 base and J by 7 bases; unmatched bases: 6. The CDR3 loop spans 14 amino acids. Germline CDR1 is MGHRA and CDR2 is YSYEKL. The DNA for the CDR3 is TGCGCCAGCAGCCAAGGACAGGGTGGGAGTGAAGCTTTCTTT. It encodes CASSQGQGGSEAFF.

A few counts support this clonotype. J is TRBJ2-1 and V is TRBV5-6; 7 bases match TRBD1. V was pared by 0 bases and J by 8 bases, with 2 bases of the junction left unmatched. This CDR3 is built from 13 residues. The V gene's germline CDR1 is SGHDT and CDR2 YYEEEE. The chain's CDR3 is CASSLGQGHEQFF. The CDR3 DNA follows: TGTGCCAGCAGCTTGGGACAGGGTCATGAGCAGTTCTTC.

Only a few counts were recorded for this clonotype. The CDR3 spells CASSLGPLSTDTQYF. The CDR3 nucleotides are TGCGCCAGCAGCTTGGGACCGCTTAGCACAGATACGCAGTATTTT. The chain combines TRBV5-1 with TRBJ2-3; D is unresolved. V lost 0 bases and J 0 bases, leaving 8 bases between the germline ends. Germline V gene data show CDR1 as SGHRS and CDR2 as YFSETQ. CDR3 size: 15 residues.

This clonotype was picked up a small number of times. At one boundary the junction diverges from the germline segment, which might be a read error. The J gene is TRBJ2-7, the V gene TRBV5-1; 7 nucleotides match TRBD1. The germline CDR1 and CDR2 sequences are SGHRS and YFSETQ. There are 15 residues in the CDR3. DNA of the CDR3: TGCGCCAGCAGTTTTACCGGGACAGCGACCTACGAACAGTACTTC. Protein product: CASSFTGTATYEQYF.

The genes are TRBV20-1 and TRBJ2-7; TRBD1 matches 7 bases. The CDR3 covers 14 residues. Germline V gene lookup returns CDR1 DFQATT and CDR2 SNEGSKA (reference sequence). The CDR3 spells CALIRDSTPYEQYF. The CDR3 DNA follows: TGCGCCTTAATCCGGGACAGCACCCCCTACGAGCAGTACTTC.

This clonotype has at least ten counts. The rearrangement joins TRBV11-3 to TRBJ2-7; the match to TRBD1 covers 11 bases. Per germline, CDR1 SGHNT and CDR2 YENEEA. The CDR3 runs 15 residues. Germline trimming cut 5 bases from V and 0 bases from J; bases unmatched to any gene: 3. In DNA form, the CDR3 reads TGTGCCAGCAGCCTGGGACAGGGGGTCTCCTACGAGCAGTACTTC. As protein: CASSLGQGVSYEQYF.

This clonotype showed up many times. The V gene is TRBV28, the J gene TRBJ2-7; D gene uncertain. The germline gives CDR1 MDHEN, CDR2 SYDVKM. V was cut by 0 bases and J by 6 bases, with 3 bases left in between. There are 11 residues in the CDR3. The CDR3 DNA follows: TGTGCCAGCAGTTTATGGGGCGAGCAGTACTTC. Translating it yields CASSLWGEQYF.

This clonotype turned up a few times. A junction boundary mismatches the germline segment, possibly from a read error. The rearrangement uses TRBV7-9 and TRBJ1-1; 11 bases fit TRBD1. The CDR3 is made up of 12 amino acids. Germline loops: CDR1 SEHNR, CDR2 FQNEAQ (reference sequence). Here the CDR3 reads CASSLEDRGPIF. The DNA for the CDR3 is TGTGCCAGCAGCTTAGAGGACAGGGGGCCAATCTTT.

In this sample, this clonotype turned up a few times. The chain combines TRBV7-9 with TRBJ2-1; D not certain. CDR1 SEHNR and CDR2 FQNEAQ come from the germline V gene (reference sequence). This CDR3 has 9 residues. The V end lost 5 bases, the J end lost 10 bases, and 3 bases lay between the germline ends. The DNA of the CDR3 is TGTGCCAGCAGCCCAGAGCAGTTCTTC. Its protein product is CASSPEQFF. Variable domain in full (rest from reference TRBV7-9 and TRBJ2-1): DTGVSQNPRHKITKRGQNVTFRCDPISEHNRLYWYRQTLGQGPEFLTYFQNEAQLEKSRLLSDRFSAERPKGSFSTLEIQRTEQGDSAMYLCASSPEQFFGPGTRLTVL.

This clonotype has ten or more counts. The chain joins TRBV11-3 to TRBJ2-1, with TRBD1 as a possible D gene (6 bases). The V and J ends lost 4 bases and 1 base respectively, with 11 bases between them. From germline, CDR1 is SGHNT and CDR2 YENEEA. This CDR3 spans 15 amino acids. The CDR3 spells CASSSRQVSYNEQFF. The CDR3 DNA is TGTGCCAGCAGCTCTCGACAGGTATCCTACAATGAGCAGTTCTTC.

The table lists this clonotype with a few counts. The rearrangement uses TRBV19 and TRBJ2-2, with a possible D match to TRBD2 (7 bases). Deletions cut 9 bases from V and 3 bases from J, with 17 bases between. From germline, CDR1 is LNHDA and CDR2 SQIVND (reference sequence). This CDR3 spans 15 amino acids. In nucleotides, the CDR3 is TGTGCCAGCGCGGTTTGGGGGGGCGACACCGGGGAGCTGTTTTTT. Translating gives CASAVWGGDTGELFF. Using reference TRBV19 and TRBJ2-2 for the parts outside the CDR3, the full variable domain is DGGITQSPKYLFRKEGQNVTLSCEQNLNHDAMYWYRQDPGQGLRLIYYSQIVNDFQKGDIAEGYSVSREKKESFPLTVTSAQKNPTAFYLCASAVWGGDTGELFFGEGSRLTVL.

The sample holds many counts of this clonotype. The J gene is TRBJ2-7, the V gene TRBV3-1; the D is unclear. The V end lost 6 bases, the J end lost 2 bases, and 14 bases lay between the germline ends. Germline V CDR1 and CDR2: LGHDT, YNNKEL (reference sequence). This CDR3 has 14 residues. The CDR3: CASSATSDPYEQYF. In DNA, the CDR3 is TGTGCCAGCAGTGCAACATCGGATCCCTACGAGCAGTACTTC.

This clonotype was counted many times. CDR3 in DNA: TGTGCCAGCAGCTTAGGTCCTAGCGGGAGAAACACGCAGTATTTT. Translating it yields CASSLGPSGRNTQYF. The rearrangement joins TRBV7-7 to TRBJ2-3; TRBD2 agrees at 10 bases. Germline values: CDR1 SSHAT, CDR2 FNYEAQ (reference sequence). The CDR3 consists of 15 residues. The J segment lost 9 bases and the V segment lost 1 base, leaving 7 bases of the junction unmatched.